This T cell receptor beta chain is drawn from a study of blood T cell repertoires in COVID-19. Study summary: Samples of COVID-19 (acute and convalescent) were obtained from the United States, Italy and Spain. T cells, B-cell-depleted T cells, or PBMCs provided the cDNA or gDNA that served as material.

Here immunoSEQ multiplex PCR was the method, and the copy in TCRdb shows in-frame clones only, minus some. The sample records around 76,000 clones, around 89% being singletons. This clone was recorded a few times. V lost 2 bases, J lost 5 bases, and 15 bases lay in between. CDR3 length equals 14 residues. CDR1 and CDR2 (germline): GTSNPN, SVGIG (reference sequence). The gene calls are TRBV30 and TRBJ1-1; D is unclear. The material sequenced was peripheral blood. The receptor was derived from a man aged 55 to 70 with acute or convalescent COVID-19. Written as DNA, the CDR3 is TGTGCCTGGAGTTCCAATGGAGGGAATACTGAAGCTTTCTTT. Protein: CAWSSNGGNTEAFF.